This is a list of T cell receptor beta chains from one sample in a study of vaccination and CD4 T cells after COVID-19. TCRdb fed the PCR reads into MiXCR, producing one record per CDR3 protein. The repertoire includes around 21,000 distinct CDR3 sequences, roughly half of them detected once, and roughly 2.6% sits in the top ten. Antigens for these TCRs are unknown. The sequencing here drew on CD4+ T cells from blood, cultured in vitro, taken after SARS-CoV-2 vaccination. The receptor set was obtained from a human donor who had recovered from COVID-19. The CDR3 runs from the conserved cysteine through the conserved F or W. The order of the fields is J gene, V gene, CDR3 protein.

j_gene: TRBJ1-1
v_gene: TRBV7-2
CDR3aa: CASSETGRLRTEAFF

j_gene: TRBJ2-4
v_gene: TRBV7-2
CDR3aa: CASSPGTGVLNIQYF

j_gene: TRBJ1-2
v_gene: TRBV30
CDR3aa: CAWSRRDQDGYTF

j_gene: TRBJ1-6
v_gene: TRBV18
CDR3aa: CASSPRGTDSPLHF

j_gene: TRBJ1-5
v_gene: TRBV19
CDR3aa: CASRLQGTGGYQPQHF

j_gene: TRBJ2-5
v_gene: TRBV10-1
CDR3aa: CASRFRDSVYQETQYF

j_gene: TRBJ1-5
v_gene: TRBV28
CDR3aa: CASSPGTHNQPQHF

j_gene: TRBJ2-3
v_gene: TRBV20-1
CDR3aa: CSARVGLNPPDTQYF

j_gene: TRBJ2-1
v_gene: TRBV7-3
CDR3aa: CASSPSTGDENEQFF

j_gene: TRBJ2-5
v_gene: TRBV7-3
CDR3aa: CASSLNGQGAKETRYF

j_gene: TRBJ2-6
v_gene: TRBV6-2/TRBV6-3
CDR3aa: CASFSGGSGANVLTF

j_gene: TRBJ2-3
v_gene: TRBV7-2
CDR3aa: CASSLDRLAGGLSTDTQYF

j_gene: TRBJ2-7
v_gene: TRBV7-2
CDR3aa: CASSFSGIEQYF

j_gene: TRBJ1-1
v_gene: TRBV15
CDR3aa: CATSGQGNLNTEAFF

j_gene: TRBJ2-7
v_gene: TRBV29-1
CDR3aa: CSVGGSRLYEQYF

j_gene: TRBJ2-5
v_gene: TRBV7-2
CDR3aa: CASSNYGRESPQYF

j_gene: TRBJ1-5
v_gene: TRBV6-2/TRBV6-3
CDR3aa: CASSHSPGQGRQPQHF

j_gene: TRBJ1-5
v_gene: TRBV6-1
CDR3aa: CASSETQGRQPQHF

j_gene: TRBJ1-2
v_gene: TRBV6-1
CDR3aa: CASQAGTVVDGYTF

j_gene: TRBJ1-1
v_gene: TRBV6-1
CDR3aa: CASSPGQGKTEAFF

j_gene: TRBJ2-1
v_gene: TRBV19
CDR3aa: CASSFGRALEQVQFF

j_gene: TRBJ2-7
v_gene: TRBV29-1
CDR3aa: CSVDGTDSSEQYF

j_gene: TRBJ1-2
v_gene: TRBV7-9
CDR3aa: CASSRSATGIYYGYTF

j_gene: TRBJ2-5
v_gene: TRBV7-9
CDR3aa: CASSPSQGIGETQYF

j_gene: TRBJ1-5
v_gene: TRBV7-2
CDR3aa: CASSPDHRGGQPQHF

j_gene: TRBJ1-2
v_gene: TRBV6-1
CDR3aa: CASSSGGRVRGYTF

j_gene: TRBJ2-7
v_gene: TRBV10-3
CDR3aa: CAISERDSYEQYF

j_gene: TRBJ1-1
v_gene: TRBV2
CDR3aa: CASQGGGQEAEAFF

j_gene: TRBJ2-1
v_gene: TRBV27
CDR3aa: CASSSGLAGTYNEQFF

j_gene: TRBJ2-3
v_gene: TRBV7-2
CDR3aa: CASSLAGTGTQYF

j_gene: TRBJ1-6
v_gene: TRBV20-1
CDR3aa: CSALMGGDSPLHF

j_gene: TRBJ1-1
v_gene: TRBV2
CDR3aa: CASRATWGTEAFF

j_gene: TRBJ1-1
v_gene: TRBV6-5
CDR3aa: CASSYSNGIEAFF

j_gene: TRBJ1-1
v_gene: TRBV19
CDR3aa: CAISSKRGTEAFF

j_gene: TRBJ1-2
v_gene: TRBV20-1
CDR3aa: CSARESRSYGYTF

j_gene: TRBJ1-2
v_gene: TRBV21-1
CDR3aa: CASSMARGF

j_gene: TRBJ2-3
v_gene: TRBV6-1
CDR3aa: CASSPRGRDRTDTQYF

j_gene: TRBJ2-5
v_gene: TRBV27
CDR3aa: CASSGSIGLKGETQYF